A selection of T cell receptor beta chains follows, all from one sample in a study of blood T cells in healthy people across ages. From the 5' RACE reads, TCRdb called clonotypes with MiXCR, one entry per CDR3 protein. Of about a million distinct CDR3 sequences listed, approximately 49% were seen once; the top ten hold roughly 12%. The sequencing sample was made of blood. Receptors were obtained from a man aged 25 to 40 in good health. The CDR3 runs from the conserved cysteine through the conserved F or W. D genes are given only for firm matches. The size field is filled for only some rows; it gives once, few, many or a size class.

>TRBJ1-1|TRBV7-9|.|.
CASSYAPSGGTEAFF
TGTGCCAGCAGTTACGCCCCCTCCGGGGGCACTGAAGCTTTCTTT
>TRBJ2-7|TRBV6-2/TRBV6-3|.|few
CASSDPTSEQYF
TGTGCCAGCAGTGACCCCACGAGTGAGCAGTACTTC
>TRBJ2-7|TRBV12-3/TRBV12-4|.|few
CASTPTTRNEQYF
TGTGCCAGCACCCCGACTACCAGAAATGAGCAGTACTTC
>TRBJ1-4|TRBV6-1|TRBD1|.
CASLDRDLEKLFF
TGTGCCAGCCTGGACAGGGACCTTGAAAAACTGTTTTTT
>TRBJ2-6|TRBV6-5|.|many
CASSYRGEGSGANVLTF
TGTGCCAGCAGTTACAGGGGAGAAGGCTCTGGGGCCAACGTCCTGACTTTC
>TRBJ2-3|TRBV15|.|many
CATSRSQGSYTDTQYF
TGTGCCACCAGCAGGTCCCAGGGGTCGTACACAGATACGCAGTATTTT
>TRBJ2-5|TRBV20-1|TRBD2|many
CSARDHSGVGETQYF
TGCAGTGCTAGAGATCACAGCGGGGTTGGGGAGACCCAGTACTTC
>TRBJ1-1|TRBV6-2/TRBV6-3|.|.
CAGSLRAGATEAFF
TGTGCCGGCAGCCTTAGGGCAGGGGCCACTGAAGCTTTCTTT
>TRBJ2-7|TRBV4-1|.|.
CASSQVRSAGYEQYF
TGCGCCAGCAGCCAAGTCAGATCGGCCGGTTACGAGCAGTACTTC
>TRBJ1-5|TRBV25-1|.|once
CASSHTLGQPQHF
TGTGCCAGCAGCCACACTCTAGGTCAGCCCCAGCATTTT
>TRBJ2-7|TRBV20-1|TRBD2|.
CSARDLRRGGANEQYF
TGCAGTGCTAGAGATCTTCGGCGCGGGGGGGCAAATGAGCAGTACTTC
>TRBJ2-1|TRBV11-3|.|.
CASSSPAYNEQFF
TGTGCCAGCAGCTCCCCGGCGTACAATGAGCAGTTCTTC
>TRBJ2-7|TRBV9|.|.
CASSPSPDTSYEQYF
TGTGCCAGCAGCCCATCCCCCGACACCTCCTACGAGCAGTACTTC
>TRBJ1-3|TRBV29-1|.|.
CSVEGRLSSGNTIYF
TGCAGCGTTGAAGGGCGATTAAGCTCTGGAAACACCATATATTTT
>TRBJ1-2|TRBV12-3/TRBV12-4|.|.
CASSFRESHYGYTF
TGTGCCAGCAGCTTCAGGGAGTCTCACTATGGCTACACCTTC
>TRBJ1-2|TRBV5-1|TRBD1|.
CASSLEGGAIYGYTF
TGCGCCAGCAGCTTGGAAGGGGGCGCGATCTATGGCTACACCTTC
>TRBJ2-2|TRBV10-3|.|.
CAISDREMAGELFF
TGTGCCATCAGTGACAGGGAGATGGCCGGGGAGCTGTTTTTT
>TRBJ1-2|TRBV25-1|.|.
CASPRNRFYGYTF
TGTGCCAGCCCCCGGAACAGGTTCTATGGCTACACCTTC
>TRBJ2-1|TRBV12-5|.|.
CASAPTGTHYNEQFF
TGTGCTAGTGCACCCACAGGGACTCACTACAATGAGCAGTTCTTC
>TRBJ2-4|TRBV3-1|TRBD2|.
CASSQEVGLVCPQYF
TGTGCCAGCAGCCAGGAAGTAGGACTAGTCTGTCCTCAGTACTTC
>TRBJ2-1|TRBV3-1|.|.
CASDRAGEQFF
TGTGCCAGCGATAGGGCGGGTGAGCAGTTCTTC
>TRBJ1-1|TRBV28|.|few
CASSRTAPGAFF
TGTGCCAGCAGCCGGACAGCACCGGGAGCTTTCTTT
>TRBJ2-7|TRBV24-1|.|.
CATSLPPFDSSSYEQYF
TGTGCCACCAGTCTCCCCCCTTTTGACTCGAGCTCCTACGAGCAGTACTTC
>TRBJ2-7|TRBV6-2/TRBV6-3|TRBD1|few
CASRILTGSYEQYF
TGTGCCAGCAGGATCCTGACAGGGTCCTACGAGCAGTACTTC
>TRBJ1-4|TRBV5-1|.|.
CASSGLNEKLFF
TGCGCCAGCAGCGGCCTAAATGAAAAACTGTTTTTT
>TRBJ1-5|TRBV3-1|.|.
CTSSQQGSGRDQPQHF
TGTACCAGCAGCCAGCAAGGGAGCGGAAGGGATCAGCCCCAGCATTTT
>TRBJ1-2|TRBV5-4|.|.
CANSLCRGTRGYTF
TGTGCCAACAGCTTGTGTCGGGGAACGAGGGGCTACACCTTC
>TRBJ1-5|TRBV6-2/TRBV6-3|.|.
CASSSPQDLRNQPQHF
TGTGCCAGCAGCTCCCCCCAGGACCTACGGAATCAGCCCCAGCATTTT
>TRBJ2-7|TRBV20-1|.|.
CSAGGDSPYEQYF
TGCAGTGCTGGAGGAGACAGCCCCTACGAGCAGTACTTC
>TRBJ2-7|TRBV12-3/TRBV12-4|TRBD1|.
CASSLGGGALSYEQYF
TGTGCCAGCAGTTTAGGAGGGGGCGCACTGAGCTACGAGCAGTACTTC
>TRBJ2-3|TRBV20-1|.|.
CSAPRSEDTQYF
TGCAGTGCCCCGAGATCGGAGGATACGCAGTATTTT
>TRBJ2-1|TRBV20-1|.|.
CSAVSVRFLGEQFF
TGCAGTGCTGTTAGCGTCCGCTTTCTGGGTGAGCAGTTCTTC
>TRBJ2-3|TRBV5-1|TRBD2|.
CASSTPGLAGTDTQYF
TGCGCCAGCAGCACTCCGGGACTAGCGGGGACAGATACGCAGTATTTT
>TRBJ2-2|TRBV6-6|.|.
CASNTETGNTGELFF
TGTGCCAGCAACACCGAGACAGGGAACACCGGGGAGCTGTTTTTT
>TRBJ2-2|TRBV15|.|once
CATSREQLTGELFF
TGTGCCACCAGCAGAGAGCAGCTCACCGGGGAGCTGTTTTTT
>TRBJ2-3|TRBV3-1|TRBD1|.
CASSATGVGDTQYF
TGTGCCAGCAGCGCTACAGGGGTGGGAGATACGCAGTATTTT
>TRBJ2-3|TRBV9|.|.
CASSVSGAGSTDTQYF
TGTGCCAGCAGCGTATCGGGAGCGGGTAGCACAGATACGCAGTATTTT
>TRBJ2-1|TRBV7-9|.|.
CASSLQVFYNEQFF
TGTGCCAGCAGCTTACAGGTTTTCTACAATGAGCAGTTCTTC
>TRBJ1-2|TRBV25-1|.|.
CASSEHVTGDIYGYTF
TGTGCCAGCAGTGAACATGTTACGGGCGACATCTATGGCTACACCTTC
>TRBJ2-4|TRBV12-3/TRBV12-4|.|.
CASSREGSGQNIQYF
TGTGCCAGCAGCAGAGAGGGGAGCGGACAAAACATTCAGTACTTC
>TRBJ2-1|TRBV6-4|TRBD1|once
CASSVGRGPYNEQFF
TGTGCCAGCAGTGTCGGCAGGGGGCCCTACAATGAGCAGTTCTTC
>TRBJ1-5|TRBV7-9|TRBD1|.
CASSGGQGAFQPQHF
TGTGCCAGCAGCGGGGGACAGGGGGCTTTTCAGCCCCAGCATTTT
>TRBJ2-3|TRBV20-1|.|few
CSARPTGRTDTQYF
TGCAGTGCAAGACCGACAGGCCGCACAGATACGCAGTATTTT
>TRBJ1-5|TRBV2|.|.
CASRTDGNQPQHF
TGTGCCAGTCGGACCGATGGCAATCAGCCCCAGCATTTT
>TRBJ2-7|TRBV2|TRBD2|.
CASVPGLAIAEQYF
TGTGCCAGCGTTCCGGGACTAGCGATCGCCGAGCAGTACTTC
>TRBJ1-1|TRBV7-9|TRBD1|few
CASSLGGRGRETEAFF
TGTGCCAGCAGCTTAGGGGGCAGGGGGCGCGAAACTGAAGCTTTCTTT
>TRBJ2-7|TRBV5-6|TRBD1|.
CASSWGQPYEQYF
TGTGCCAGCAGCTGGGGACAGCCCTACGAGCAGTACTTC
>TRBJ1-1|TRBV6-6|.|.
CASSYSIEVGEDTEAFF
TGTGCCAGCAGTTACTCGATAGAAGTGGGTGAGGACACTGAAGCTTTCTTT
>TRBJ1-5|TRBV18|.|once
CASSPTESQPQHF
TGTGCCAGCTCACCCACAGAGAGCCAGCCCCAGCATTTT
>TRBJ2-3|TRBV5-1|.|.
CASSVTSSADTQYF
TGCGCCAGCAGCGTGACTAGTTCCGCAGATACGCAGTATTTT
>TRBJ2-5|TRBV9|.|.
CASSVSGSALVETQYF
TGTGCCAGCAGCGTGTCAGGGAGTGCGCTCGTAGAGACCCAGTACTTC